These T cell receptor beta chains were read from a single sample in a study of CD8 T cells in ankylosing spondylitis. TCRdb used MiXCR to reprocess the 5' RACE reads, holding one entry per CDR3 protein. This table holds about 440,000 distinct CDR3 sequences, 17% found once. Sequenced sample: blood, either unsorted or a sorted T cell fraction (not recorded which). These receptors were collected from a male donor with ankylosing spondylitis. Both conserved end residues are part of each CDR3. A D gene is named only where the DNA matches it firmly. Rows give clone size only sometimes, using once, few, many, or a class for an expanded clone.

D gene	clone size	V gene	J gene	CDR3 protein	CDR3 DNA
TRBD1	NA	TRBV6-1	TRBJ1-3	CASSVWQGAFGNTIYF	TGTGCCAGCAGTGTATGGCAGGGGGCTTTTGGAAACACCATATATTTT
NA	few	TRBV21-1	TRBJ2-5	CASKFGRWGAVGETQYF	TGTGCCAGCAAATTCGGCCGGTGGGGGGCCGTCGGAGAGACCCAGTACTTC
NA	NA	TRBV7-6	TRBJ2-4	CASSDRKTGNIQYF	TGTGCCAGCAGCGACAGGAAAACGGGAAACATTCAGTACTTC
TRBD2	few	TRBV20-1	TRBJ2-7	CSAILPLGLASAYEQYF	TGCAGTGCTATCCTCCCCCTCGGACTAGCCTCCGCCTACGAGCAGTACTTC
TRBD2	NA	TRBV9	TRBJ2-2	CASSVAGGSGTGELFF	TGTGCCAGCAGCGTAGCTGGCGGGAGTGGCACCGGGGAGCTGTTTTTT
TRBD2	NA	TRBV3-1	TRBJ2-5	CASSQGSNQRGTQYF	TGTGCCAGCAGCCAAGGGTCCAACCAGCGGGGGACCCAGTACTTC
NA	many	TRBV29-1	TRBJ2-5	CSVDPPGGVETQYF	TGCAGCGTTGACCCCCCCGGCGGGGTAGAGACCCAGTACTTC
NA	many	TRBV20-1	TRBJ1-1	CSARDAREGTEAFF	TGCAGTGCTAGAGATGCCAGGGAGGGAACTGAAGCTTTCTTT
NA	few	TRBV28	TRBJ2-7	CASRLTGTPSYEQYF	TGTGCCAGCAGATTGACAGGTACCCCGTCCTACGAGCAGTACTTC
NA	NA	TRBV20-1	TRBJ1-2	CSADGGQPHGYGYTF	TGCAGTGCGGACGGCGGACAGCCCCACGGCTATGGCTACACCTTC
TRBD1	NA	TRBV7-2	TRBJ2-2	CASSRATGVGELFF	TGTGCCAGCAGCAGAGCCACAGGGGTGGGGGAGCTGTTTTTT
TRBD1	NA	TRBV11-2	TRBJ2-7	CASSLGQGNGWLYF	TGTGCCAGCAGCTTGGGACAGGGGAACGGTTGGTTGTACTTC
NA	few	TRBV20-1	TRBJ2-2	CSARGGSLTGELFF	TGCAGTGCTAGAGGGGGCTCTCTGACCGGGGAGCTGTTTTTT
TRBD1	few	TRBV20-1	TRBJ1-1	CSAARGGGHEAFF	TGCAGTGCTGCCCGCGGAGGGGGCCATGAAGCTTTCTTT
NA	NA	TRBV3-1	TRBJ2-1	CASSRQLGEQFF	TGTGCCAGCAGCCGTCAGTTAGGTGAGCAGTTCTTC
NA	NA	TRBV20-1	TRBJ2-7	CSAREETYEQYF	TGCAGTGCTAGGGAGGAGACCTACGAGCAGTACTTC
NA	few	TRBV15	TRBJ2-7	CATRDKGGFNEQYF	TGTGCCACCAGAGACAAAGGGGGGTTCAACGAGCAGTACTTC
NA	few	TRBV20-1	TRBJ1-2	CSATRGHGDFYGYTF	TGCAGTGCTACCCGGGGACACGGAGACTTCTATGGCTACACCTTC
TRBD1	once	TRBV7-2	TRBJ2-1	CASSAVRGPGDEQFF	TGTGCCAGCAGCGCTGTCAGGGGGCCGGGCGATGAGCAGTTCTTC
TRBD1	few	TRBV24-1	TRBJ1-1	CATRGQGNTEAFF	TGTGCCACCAGGGGACAGGGAAACACTGAAGCTTTCTTT
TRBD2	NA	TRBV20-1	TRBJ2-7	CSATPSGAYEQYF	TGCAGTGCCACCCCTAGCGGGGCCTACGAGCAGTACTTC
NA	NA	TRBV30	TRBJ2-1	CAWSVKNEQFF	TGTGCCTGGAGTGTGAAGAATGAGCAGTTCTTC
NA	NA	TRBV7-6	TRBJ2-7	CASSLDGDEQYF	TGTGCCAGCAGCTTAGACGGTGACGAGCAGTACTTC
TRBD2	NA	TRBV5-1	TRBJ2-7	CASSLGHSGSSYEQYF	TGCGCCAGCAGCTTGGGGCATAGCGGGAGCTCCTACGAGCAGTACTTC
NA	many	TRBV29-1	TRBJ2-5	CSVKRDQETQYF	TGCAGCGTTAAACGAGATCAAGAGACCCAGTACTTC
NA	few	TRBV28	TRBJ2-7	CASSSPGAASYEQYF	TGTGCCAGCAGTTCCCCGGGAGCCGCCTCCTACGAGCAGTACTTC
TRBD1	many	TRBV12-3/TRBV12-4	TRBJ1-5	CASSPGTGGLNQPQHF	TGTGCCAGCAGTCCAGGGACAGGGGGCCTCAATCAGCCCCAGCATTTT
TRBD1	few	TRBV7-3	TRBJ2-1	CASSLLGTGSNEQFF	TGTGCCAGCAGCTTATTGGGGACAGGGTCGAATGAGCAGTTCTTC
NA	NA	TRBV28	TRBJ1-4	CASSRGLQKSKLFF	TGTGCCAGCAGCCGGGGACTCCAGAAGTCAAAACTGTTTTTT
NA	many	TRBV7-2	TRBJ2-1	CASSQTGKRGHNEQFF	TGTGCCAGCAGTCAAACAGGGAAGAGGGGACACAATGAGCAGTTCTTC
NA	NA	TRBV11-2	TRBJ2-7	CASSLQRSSYEQYF	TGTGCCAGCAGCTTGCAGAGAAGCTCCTACGAGCAGTACTTC
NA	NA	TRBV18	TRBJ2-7	CASPANSYEQYF	TGTGCCAGCCCGGCAAACTCCTACGAGCAGTACTTC
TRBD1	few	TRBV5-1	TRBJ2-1	CASSWGATGGNEQFF	TGCGCCAGCAGCTGGGGGGCGACAGGGGGGAATGAGCAGTTCTTC
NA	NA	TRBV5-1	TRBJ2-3	CASSPNPDTRGPDTQYF	TGCGCCAGCAGCCCCAACCCGGACACCCGGGGGCCAGATACGCAGTATTTT
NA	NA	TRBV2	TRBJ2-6	CASTKSGTRGANVLTF	TGTGCCAGCACCAAATCCGGGACACGGGGGGCCAACGTCCTGACTTTC
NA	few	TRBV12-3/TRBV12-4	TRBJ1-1	CASRRGMNTEAFF	TGTGCCAGCAGAAGGGGCATGAACACTGAAGCTTTCTTT
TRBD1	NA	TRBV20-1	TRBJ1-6	CSARAGQGARSPLHF	TGCAGTGCTAGAGCGGGACAGGGTGCTAGATCACCCCTCCACTTT
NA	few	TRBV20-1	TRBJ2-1	CSARDPGPGAYNEQFF	TGCAGTGCTAGAGATCCGGGCCCGGGAGCTTACAATGAGCAGTTCTTC
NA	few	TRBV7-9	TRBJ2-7	CASSLASQSYEQYF	TGTGCCAGCAGCTTGGCCTCCCAATCCTACGAGCAGTACTTC
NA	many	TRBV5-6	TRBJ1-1	CASSLVEKMNTEAFF	TGTGCCAGCAGCTTGGTCGAGAAAATGAACACTGAAGCTTTCTTT
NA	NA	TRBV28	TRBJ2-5	CASSWRNQETQYF	TGTGCCAGCAGTTGGAGGAACCAAGAGACCCAGTACTTC
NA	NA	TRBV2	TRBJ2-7	CASSERGEQYF	TGTGCCAGCAGTGAAAGGGGCGAGCAGTACTTC
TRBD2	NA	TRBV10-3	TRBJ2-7	CAISDAGGAIYEQYF	TGTGCCATCAGTGACGCGGGGGGGGCGATTTACGAGCAGTACTTC
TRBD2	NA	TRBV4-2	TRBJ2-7	CASSQERSGNSYEQYF	TGTGCCAGCAGCCAAGAACGTAGCGGGAATTCCTACGAGCAGTACTTC
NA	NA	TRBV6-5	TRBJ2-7	CASSYSTRVPYEQYF	TGTGCCAGCAGTTACTCGACCAGGGTCCCCTACGAGCAGTACTTC